A selection of T cell receptor beta chains follows, all from one sample in a study of blood T cell repertoires in COVID-19. Sequenced by immunoSEQ multiplex PCR; TCRdb stores in-frame clones only, minus some. Seen here are around 300,000 clones, approximately 86% observed once, and the top ten hold approximately 8.5%. Sample: peripheral blood. Receptor source: a man aged 18 to 30 with active or convalescent COVID-19. Both conserved end residues are part of each CDR3.

TRBJ1-6 TRBV28 CASSDNLGPYNSPLHF
TRBJ1-2 TRBV5-3 CARSRHRGRNGYTF
TRBJ2-3 TRBV6-4 CASSDHQGTDTQYF
TRBJ1-6 TRBV3-1/TRBV3-2 CASSRREGVGSPLHF
TRBJ1-2 TRBV13 CASSTGEVVGYTF
TRBJ2-1 TRBV9 CASTEGGSSYNEQFF
TRBJ2-3 TRBV18 CASSPRGQTDTQYF
TRBJ2-1 TRBV10-3 CAISVDSYEQFF
TRBJ2-7 TRBV3-1/TRBV3-2 CASSPRTGYEQYF
TRBJ1-5 TRBV19 CASSVRTGHNQPQHF
TRBJ1-1 TRBV2 CASSGEQGARAFF
TRBJ2-5 TRBV29-1 CSVATGEETQYF
TRBJ2-1 TRBV9 CASSVRVGSGGAAYNEQFF
TRBJ2-1 TRBV6-2/TRBV6-3 CASSYVATSGVSYEQFF
TRBJ1-2 TRBV6-2/TRBV6-3 CASSLAGGVGNYGYTF
TRBJ2-5 TRBV9 CASRASDQETQYF
TRBJ2-2 TRBV7-8 CASSPLRDTGELFF
TRBJ2-1 TRBV5-6 CASSFRRGARVNEQFF
TRBJ2-7 TRBV10-2 CASSKPDSFSYEQYF
TRBJ1-1 TRBV7-2 CASSPGGQGNIDTEAFF
TRBJ2-5 TRBV4-3 CASSPGGSGQETQYF
TRBJ2-3 TRBV11-2 CASSQDSRQDTQYF
TRBJ1-1 TRBV30 CAWRREGKYTEAFF
TRBJ1-2 TRBV5-1 CASSFPGLYGYTF